A selection of T cell receptor beta chains follows, all from one sample in a study of T-cell memory formation after mild COVID-19. MiXCR, applied by TCRdb to the 5' RACE reads, yields one record per CDR3 protein. The sample records hundreds of thousands of distinct CDR3 sequences, about 13% being singletons. The sample was PBMCs or a T cell subset sorted from them (not recorded which). The receptor source for this set is a man aged 18 to 30 who had mild COVID-19 (a few samples of this study predate the infection). Cell type and time point are not known. Each CDR3 is given with its conserved first and last residue. A D gene is named only where the DNA matches it firmly. Some rows mark clone size as missing; the rest say once, few, many or name a class of expanded clone.

clone size,D gene,J gene,V gene,CDR3 DNA,CDR3 protein
NA,TRBD1,TRBJ1-6,TRBV12-3/TRBV12-4,TGTGCCAGCAGCGTACAGGGGAACGGCCTCCACTTT,CASSVQGNGLHF
NA,NA,TRBJ1-1,TRBV6-5,TGTGCCAGCAGTTACTCGAGTGTAAACACTGAAGCTTTCTTT,CASSYSSVNTEAFF
few,TRBD1,TRBJ2-3,TRBV6-5,TGTGCCAGCAGGAATGGACAGGGACGGACAGATACGCAGTATTTT,CASRNGQGRTDTQYF
NA,TRBD1,TRBJ2-3,TRBV7-9,TGTGCCAGCAGCTCCGGACAGGGCCGCACAGATACGCAGTATTTT,CASSSGQGRTDTQYF
NA,TRBD1,TRBJ1-1,TRBV20-1,TGCAGTGCTGGACAGGCGGCAGGAGACACTGAAGCTTTCTTT,CSAGQAAGDTEAFF
few,NA,TRBJ1-5,TRBV21-1,TGTGCCAGCAGCATGTTCGGAGACCAGCCCCAGCATTTT,CASSMFGDQPQHF
NA,NA,TRBJ2-7,TRBV12-3/TRBV12-4,TGTGCCAGCAGTTTAGCGGGCGGGGACTACGAGCAGTACTTC,CASSLAGGDYEQYF
few,TRBD1,TRBJ1-2,TRBV5-1,TGCGCCAGCAGCCGTACCCGGGACAGCTATGGCTACACCTTC,CASSRTRDSYGYTF
many,NA,TRBJ2-5,TRBV5-6,TGTGCCAGCAGCTTGGATGAGCAAGAGACCCAGTACTTC,CASSLDEQETQYF
many,NA,TRBJ1-3,TRBV3-2,TGTGCCAGCAGCCAAGAGGGTAGGGGCGCCGAAAACACCATATATTTT,CASSQEGRGAENTIYF
few,NA,TRBJ2-5,TRBV7-3,TGTGCCAGCAGCTTAGTGGTCTGGGGACGAAAGTACCAAGAGACCCAGTACTTC,CASSLVVWGRKYQETQYF
many,NA,TRBJ1-1,TRBV6-6,TGTGCCAGCAGTTACACCCGGACCCCGGTCGGCACTGAAGCTTTCTTT,CASSYTRTPVGTEAFF
NA,NA,TRBJ1-1,TRBV11-2,TGTGCCAGCAGCTTTAAGACAGCCCCTAGCACTGAAGCTTTCTTT,CASSFKTAPSTEAFF
NA,TRBD1,TRBJ1-2,TRBV27,TGTGCCAGCAGTTTTGGTACAGGGGGTACCTATGGCTACACCTTC,CASSFGTGGTYGYTF
few,TRBD2,TRBJ2-5,TRBV28,TGTGCCAGCGGGGGGGAAGAGACCCAGTACTTC,CASGGEETQYF
NA,NA,TRBJ2-1,TRBV10-3,TGTGCCATCAGTGAAAGCGGCTACGGAGGGAGGGAGCAGTTCTTC,CAISESGYGGREQFF
few,TRBD1,TRBJ1-3,TRBV12-3/TRBV12-4,TGTGCCAGCAGTGTGACAGGGTTTGGAAACACCATATATTTT,CASSVTGFGNTIYF
few,NA,TRBJ2-5,TRBV4-2,TGTGCCAGCAGCCAAGAACCAATAGCTGCAGAGACCCAGTACTTC,CASSQEPIAAETQYF
few,NA,TRBJ2-7,TRBV4-2,TGTGCCAGCAGCAAAGAGGTCCTAATATCCTCCTACGAGCAGTACTTC,CASSKEVLISSYEQYF
few,TRBD2,TRBJ2-3,TRBV7-2,TGTGCCAGCAGGGGGACCGGGGGGGCCACAGATACGCAGTATTTT,CASRGTGGATDTQYF
NA,NA,TRBJ2-1,TRBV24-1,TGTGCCACCAGTAACTTGGGTGGTGAGCAGTTCTTC,CATSNLGGEQFF
few,NA,TRBJ1-2,TRBV20-1,TGCAGTGCTAGAGGTGCCAGTGCGGGCTATGGCTACACCTTC,CSARGASAGYGYTF